A single sample is the source of the 20 T cell receptor beta chains below, sequenced in a study of cytomegalovirus exposure and HLA in healthy donors. Amplification used 60 Vbeta primers and 13 Jbeta primers. Only in-frame clones appear in the TCRdb table, and some are missing; sequencing was by immunoSEQ multiplex PCR. Of about 160,000 clones in the sample, just under 80% were seen once. The sample taken for sequencing was PBMCs. Receptors originate from a man aged 25 to 40 in good health and CMV-seronegative.

The chain is built from TRBV19 and TRBJ2-7, with TRBD2 matching 7 bases. The germline V gene has CDR1 LNHDA and CDR2 SQIVND (reference sequence). Trimming at V came to 4 bases and at J to 0 bases, leaving 6 bases not matched to a gene. This CDR3 comprises 15 residues. CDR3 sequence (DNA): TGTGCCAGTAGTAACCCAGCGGGGACCTCCTACGAGCAGTACTTC. The encoded protein is CASSNPAGTSYEQYF.

CDR3 nucleotide sequence: TGTGCCAGCAGCTCCCAACCGGGACTAGCGGCTACTCGGGGAGATACGCAGTATTTT. Amino acid sequence: CASSSQPGLAATRGDTQYF. The J gene is TRBJ2-3, the V gene TRBV7-2; 11 bases fit TRBD2. The CDR3 is 19 residues long. V lost 4 bases and J lost 5; bases outside the gene matches: 17. In germline, CDR1 is SGHTA, CDR2 FQGNSA.

The chain couples TRBV4-3 to TRBJ2-7; D gene uncertain. Germline V lookup: CDR1 LGHNA, CDR2 YSLEER. The ends were cut back, 0 bases at V and 3 bases at J, with 9 bases in the middle. CDR3 length equals 14 residues. The CDR3 loop is CASSQDGHSYEQYF. In DNA form, the CDR3 reads TGCGCCAGCAGCCAAGATGGGCACAGCTACGAGCAGTACTTC.

The CDR3 reads CASSNGTSTYEQYF. In DNA, the CDR3 is TGTGCCAGCAGCAATGGGACATCGACCTACGAGCAGTACTTC. The chain combines TRBV7-3 with TRBJ2-7, with D perhaps TRBD1 (6 bases). Germline CDR1 and CDR2: SGHTA and FQGTGA. The CDR3 loop spans 14 amino acids. The V gene lost 5 bases and the J gene lost 2 bases, with 13 bases spanning the gap.

This chain links TRBV5-1 with TRBJ2-2; the match to TRBD1 covers 10 bases. The germline gives CDR1 SGHRS, CDR2 YFSETQ. There are 14 residues in the CDR3. Unmatched junction bases numbered 1, after V lost 4 bases and J lost 4 bases. CDR3 in amino acids: CASSRQGATGELFF. The DNA of the CDR3 is TGCGCCAGCAGCCGACAGGGGGCCACCGGGGAGCTGTTTTTT.

CDR3 nucleotides: TGTGCCAGCAGCAAAGTATTCGAGGCCTCATACAATGAGCAGTTCTTC. Protein sequence: CASSKVFEASYNEQFF. V usage is TRBV21-1 and J usage is TRBJ2-1; the table's D call of TRBD2 was not tested on the DNA. TRBV21-1 corresponds to a pseudogene. The CDR3 consists of 16 residues.

This clone was found a few times. J is TRBJ1-1 and V is TRBV27, with a tentative D call TRBD1 (6 bases). Trimming removed 6 bases at V and 0 bases at J, with 17 bases between. The CDR3 is 16 residues long. Looked up from germline, CDR1 is MNHEY and CDR2 is SMNVEV (reference sequence). CDR3: CASSRGPGAVNTEAFF. In DNA form, the CDR3 reads TGTGCCAGCAGCCGCGGCCCAGGGGCCGTGAACACTGAAGCTTTCTTT.

This sequence joins TRBV18 and TRBJ2-7; 9 bases agree with TRBD1. With 6 bases clipped from V and 7 bases from J, the junction kept 10 bases outside the gene matches. This CDR3 has 14 residues. Per the germline V gene, CDR1 is KGHSH and CDR2 is LQKENI. For the CDR3, the DNA is TGTGCCAGCTCTATACAGGGGGCACTGGGTGAGCAGTACTTC. It translates to CASSIQGALGEQYF. The full variable domain, in which reference TRBV18 and TRBJ2-7 provide the parts outside the CDR3, is NAGVMQNPRHLVRRRGQEARLRCSPMKGHSHVYWYRQLPEEGLKFMVYLQKENIIDESGMPKERFSAEFPKEGPSILRIQQVVRGDSAAYFCASSIQGALGEQYFGPGTRLTVT.

In its sample, this clone was seen once. The rearrangement links TRBV10-3 to TRBJ1-2; TRBD1 matches 10 bases. The length of the CDR3 is 13 residues. Germline V gene lookup returns CDR1 ENHRY and CDR2 SYGVKD. V lost 6 bases to trimming and J lost 5 bases; unmatched junction nucleotides: 3. DNA of the CDR3: TGTGCCATCAGAGGACAGGGGGATTATGGCTACACCTTC. Translating it yields CAIRGQGDYGYTF.

The chain recombines TRBV6-6 with TRBJ1-1; possible D gene TRBD1, 5 bases. The CDR3 spans 14 residues. Trimming shortened V by 0 bases and J by 0 bases, and 5 bases separated the two germline ends. CDR1 is MNHNY and CDR2 is SVGAGI in the germline V gene (reference sequence). Here the CDR3 reads CASSYSQVNTEAFF. CDR3 nucleotides: TGTGCCAGCAGTTACTCACAGGTGAACACTGAAGCTTTCTTT.

The V gene is TRBV30, the J gene TRBJ2-7, with 9 bases aligning to TRBD2. V gave up 3 bases and J gave up 4 bases; unmatched junction bases: 7. The CDR3 has 14 amino acids. Per the germline V gene, CDR1 is GTSNPN and CDR2 is SVGIG (reference sequence). The CDR3 protein is CAWRQGLALYEQYF. CDR3 sequence (DNA): TGTGCCTGGAGGCAAGGACTAGCGTTATACGAGCAGTACTTC.

V usage is TRBV7-9 and J usage is TRBJ2-7, with a possible D match to TRBD2 (6 bases). V was cut by 5 bases and J by 3 bases, with 14 bases left in between. This CDR3 comprises 14 residues. Per the germline V gene, CDR1 is SEHNR and CDR2 is FQNEAQ (reference sequence). CDR3 DNA: TGTGCCAGCAGCATATGGGGGGACGGCTACGAGCAGTACTTC. Its translation is CASSIWGDGYEQYF.

The chain employs TRBV5-5 and TRBJ2-7, with 8 nucleotides matching TRBD2. CDR1 and CDR2 (germline): SGHKS, YYEKEE (reference sequence). With V trimmed by 0 bases and J by 0 bases, 5 bases remained unmatched. The CDR3 runs to 16 residues. The DNA for the CDR3 is TGTGCCAGCAGCTTGGGTCTAGCGGGTAGCTCCTACGAGCAGTACTTC. Translation gives CASSLGLAGSSYEQYF.

The chain combines TRBV6-5 with TRBJ1-4; D possibly corresponds to TRBD1 (5 bases). Germline V CDR1 and CDR2: MNHEY, SVGAGI. The length of the CDR3 is 15 residues. V was clipped by 4 bases and J by 7 bases, with 16 bases between them. The chain's CDR3 is CASSFRFGGGEKLFF. CDR3 sequence (DNA): TGTGCCAGCAGTTTTCGATTCGGGGGGGGTGAAAAACTGTTTTTT.

The rearrangement uses TRBV5-1 and TRBJ2-6; D is undetermined. Per germline, CDR1 SGHRS and CDR2 YFSETQ. CDR3 length: 14 residues. V was shortened by 6 bases and J by 0 bases, with 7 bases between the two germline ends. The CDR3 bases are TGCGCCAGCAACCCCAGCTCTGGGGCCAACGTCCTGACTTTC. It specifies CASNPSSGANVLTF.

J is TRBJ1-1 and V is TRBV19, with 7 bases matching TRBD1. CDR3 length: 15 residues. J gave up 6 bases and V 4 bases, and 11 bases lay outside the gene matches. Germline CDR1 and CDR2: LNHDA and SQIVND (reference sequence). For the CDR3, the DNA is TGTGCCAGTAGTACCAATACAGGGGCCGGCGCTGAAGCTTTCTTT. It encodes CASSTNTGAGAEAFF.

The chain joins TRBV6-1 to TRBJ1-1; 8 bases align to TRBD1. This CDR3 is 12 amino acids long. V lost 8 bases, J lost 3 bases, and 2 bases stayed unmatched. Germline CDR1 MNHNS, CDR2 SASEGT. The CDR3: CASQGADTEAFF. For the CDR3, the DNA is TGTGCCAGCCAGGGGGCAGACACTGAAGCTTTCTTT.

The chain is built from TRBV28 and TRBJ1-2; a possible D gene is TRBD1 (5 bases). CDR1 MDHEN and CDR2 SYDVKM come from the germline V gene. The CDR3 has 11 amino acids. Trimming stripped 10 bases from V and 3 bases from J, with 9 bases between. DNA of the CDR3: TGTGCCACATCAGGGTACTATGGCTACACCTTC. It encodes CATSGYYGYTF.

CDR3 protein: CASSYSGIRNNEQFF. In nucleotides, the CDR3 is TGTGCCAGCAGCTACAGCGGGATAAGAAACAATGAGCAGTTCTTC. This sequence joins TRBV7-8 and TRBJ2-1, with 7 bases aligning to TRBD2. The CDR3 is made up of 15 amino acids. In germline, CDR1 is SGHVS, CDR2 FQNEAQ. Losses at the gene ends were 4 bases for V and 5 bases for J; bases not matched to a gene: 8. Filled out from reference TRBV7-8 and TRBJ2-1, the complete variable domain reads GAGVSQSPRYKVAKRGQDVALRCDPISGHVSLFWYQQALGQGPEFLTYFQNEAQLDKSGLPSDRFFAERPEGSVSTLKIQRTQQEDSAVYLCASSYSGIRNNEQFFGPGTRLTVL.

This sequence joins TRBV7-3 and TRBJ2-1, with TRBD2 identical over 9 bases. After removal of 4 bases from V and 4 bases from J, the junction contained 8 bases not matched to a gene. Germline CDR1 is SGHTA and CDR2 is FQGTGA. The CDR3 is 16 amino acids. Written as DNA, the CDR3 is TGTGCCAGCAGCTGGAGACTAGCGGAGGGGTACAATGAGCAGTTCTTC. As protein: CASSWRLAEGYNEQFF.